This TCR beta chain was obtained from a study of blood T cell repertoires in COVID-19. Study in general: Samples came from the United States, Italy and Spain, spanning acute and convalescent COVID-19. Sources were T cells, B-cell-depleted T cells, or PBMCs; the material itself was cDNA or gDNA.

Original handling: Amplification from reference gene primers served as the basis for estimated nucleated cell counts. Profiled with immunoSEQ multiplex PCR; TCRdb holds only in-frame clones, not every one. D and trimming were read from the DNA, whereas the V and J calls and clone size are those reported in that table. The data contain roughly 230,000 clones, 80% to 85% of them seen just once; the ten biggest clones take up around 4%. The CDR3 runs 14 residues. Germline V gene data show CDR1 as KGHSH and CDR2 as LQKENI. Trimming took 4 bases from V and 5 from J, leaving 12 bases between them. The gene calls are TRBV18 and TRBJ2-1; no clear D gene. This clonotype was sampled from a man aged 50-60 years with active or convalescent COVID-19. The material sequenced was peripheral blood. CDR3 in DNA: TGTGCCAGCTCACAAGCGAGCTATGACAATGAGCAGTTCTTC. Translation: CASSQASYDNEQFF.